There are a few counts of the clone carrying this T cell receptor (beta chain). Its target is not known. The sample originates from a study of T cell responses to AZD1222 COVID-19 vaccine. Study-level points and caveats: Just 5 to 7 AZD1222 recipients were seropositive at baseline.

Method: immunoSEQ multiplex PCR; TCRdb's copy keeps in-frame clones and lacks some. The sample includes approximately 150,000 clones, roughly nine tenths seen only once; the top ten take roughly 9.9%. This CDR3 region has 14 residues. CDR1 and CDR2 (germline): SGHTA, FQGNSA. The trim removed 2 bases at V and 4 bases at J, leaving 3 bases unmatched. The sample in question was peripheral blood, obtained 28 days after the second AZD1222 dose. The origin of this receptor is an adult who received the AZD1222 COVID-19 vaccine. The rearrangement uses TRBV7-2 and TRBJ1-2, with 8 bases matching TRBD1. The CDR3 reads CASSLPGTGYGYTF. In DNA, the CDR3 is TGTGCCAGCAGCTTACCAGGGACAGGCTATGGCTACACCTTC.